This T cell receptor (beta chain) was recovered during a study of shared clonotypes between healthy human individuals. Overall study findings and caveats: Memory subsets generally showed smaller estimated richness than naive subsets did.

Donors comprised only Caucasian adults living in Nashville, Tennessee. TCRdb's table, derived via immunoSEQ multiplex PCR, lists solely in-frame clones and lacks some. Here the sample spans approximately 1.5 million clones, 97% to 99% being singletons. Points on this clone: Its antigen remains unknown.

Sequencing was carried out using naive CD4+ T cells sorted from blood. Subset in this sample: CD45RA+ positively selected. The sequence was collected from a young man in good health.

The CDR3 bases are TGTGCCAGCAGTGACCAATTACCAGATACGCAGTATTTT. Its protein is CASSDQLPDTQYF. The V and J genes are TRBV2 and TRBJ2-3; D remains unclear. CDR1 SNHLY and CDR2 FYNNEI come from the germline V gene. The CDR3 extends over 13 amino acids. V lost 3 bases and J 4 bases, leaving 8 bases between the germline ends.